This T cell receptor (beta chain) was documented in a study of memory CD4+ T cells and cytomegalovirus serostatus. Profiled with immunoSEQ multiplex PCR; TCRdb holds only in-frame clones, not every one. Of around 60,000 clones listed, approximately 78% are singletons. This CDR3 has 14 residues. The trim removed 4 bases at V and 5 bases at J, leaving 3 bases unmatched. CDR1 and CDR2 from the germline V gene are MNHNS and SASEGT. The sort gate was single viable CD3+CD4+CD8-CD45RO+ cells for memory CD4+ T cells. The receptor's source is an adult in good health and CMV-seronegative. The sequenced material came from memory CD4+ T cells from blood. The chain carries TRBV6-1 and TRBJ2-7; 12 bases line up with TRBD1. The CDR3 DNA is TGTGCCAGCAGTGGGGACAGGGGGCGGAACGAGCAGTACTTC. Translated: CASSGDRGRNEQYF.